Following are 26 T cell receptor beta chains from one sample sequenced in a study of beta chain features in type 1 diabetes. Expressed TCRB transcripts were sequenced because the entire RNA isolate underwent reverse transcription. Here immunoSEQ multiplex PCR was the method, and the copy in TCRdb shows in-frame clones only, minus some. The sample has over 650,000 clones, about 14% seen once; the top ten hold 0.035% to 0.045%. Their cognate antigens are unknown. Points from the study as a whole: Type 1 diabetes patients showed a moderate but significant shortening of TCRB CDR3s in all four CD4+ subsets.

The sequencing input was naive CD4+ T cells from blood. The source of these receptors is a man between 18 and 29 years old with type 1 diabetes.

V is TRBV1 and J is TRBJ2-5; the D call TRBD2 from the table was never checked on the DNA. TRBV1 is a known pseudogene. This CDR3 is 17 amino acids long. CDR3 sequence: CTSSHPGLAGFQETQYF. The CDR3 bases are TGCACCAGCAGCCACCCCGGACTAGCGGGCTTCCAAGAGACCCAGTACTTC.

The genes are TRBV2 and TRBJ2-2; no clear D gene. Trimming stripped 2 bases from V and 8 bases from J, with 12 bases between. Germline V gene lookup returns CDR1 SNHLY and CDR2 FYNNEI. The CDR3 sequence is 14 residues long. CDR3 protein: CASSEISAKGELFF. CDR3 DNA sequence: TGTGCCAGCAGTGAAATTTCGGCTAAAGGGGAGCTGTTTTTT. Full variable domain (remainder filled in from reference TRBV2 and TRBJ2-2): EPEVTQTPSHQVTQMGQEVILRCVPISNHLYFYWYRQILGQKVEFLVSFYNNEISEKSEIFDDQFSVERPDGSNFTLKIRSTKLEDSAMYFCASSEISAKGELFFGEGSRLTVL.

The rearrangement links TRBV28 to TRBJ1-1, with 10 nucleotides matching TRBD1. V lost 6 bases, J lost 0 bases, and 4 bases stayed unmatched. CDR3 length: 15 amino acids. Germline V lookup: CDR1 MDHEN, CDR2 SYDVKM. The CDR3 DNA is TGTGCCAGCAGCGTGGGGACAGGGGTGAACACTGAAGCTTTCTTT. This encodes CASSVGTGVNTEAFF.

Concerning this clone: This same CDR3 is encoded by further DNA sequences in the sample. The chain combines TRBV10-3 with TRBJ2-5, with D maybe TRBD2 (6 bases). V gave up 0 bases and J gave up 0 bases, with 8 bases separating them. Germline V gives CDR1 ENHRY, CDR2 SYGVKD. This CDR3 region has 15 residues. The CDR3 here is CAISESRGNQETQYF. The CDR3 bases are TGTGCCATCAGTGAGTCTCGGGGGAACCAAGAGACCCAGTACTTC.

This clone turned up a few times. J is TRBJ2-7 and V is TRBV29-1, with 8 bases matching TRBD2. V trimming: 6 bases; J trimming: 0 bases; junction bases outside the gene matches: 7. Germline CDR1 is SQVTM and CDR2 is ANQGSEA. This CDR3 spans 14 amino acids. The CDR3 nucleotides are TGCAGCGTCGTTAGCGGGGCCCTCTCCTACGAGCAGTACTTC. The encoded protein is CSVVSGALSYEQYF.

The rearrangement joins TRBV4-1 to TRBJ2-5; perhaps D is TRBD1 or TRBD2 (5 bases each). The CDR3 runs 13 residues. The germline CDR1 and CDR2 sequences are MGHRA and YSYEKL. Deletions cut 1 base from V and 4 bases from J, with 7 bases between. The CDR3 DNA reads TGCGCCAGCAGCCAAGGGGACCGAGAGACCCAGTACTTC. This codes for CASSQGDRETQYF.

This clone was recorded a few times. The same CDR3 is also encoded by other DNA sequences in this sample. The V and J genes are TRBV7-2 and TRBJ2-7, with D perhaps TRBD1 (5 bases). Germline V gene lookup returns CDR1 SGHTA and CDR2 FQGNSA. V dropped 1 base and J dropped 2 bases, with 9 bases sitting between them. This CDR3 has 14 amino acids. The CDR3 bases are TGTGCCAGCAGCTTAGTGGGGCAGACCTACGAGCAGTACTTC. It encodes CASSLVGQTYEQYF. The variable domain in full, with the rest retrieved from reference TRBV7-2 and TRBJ2-7, is GAGVSQSPSNKVTEKGKDVELRCDPISGHTALYWYRQSLGQGLEFLIYFQGNSAPDKSGLPSDRFSAERTGGSVSTLTIQRTQQEDSAVYLCASSLVGQTYEQYFGPGTRLTVT.

This clone was seen a few times. The chain's CDR3 is CASSPGGSLQETQYF. CDR3 DNA sequence: TGTGCCAGCAGCCCCGGGGGGTCTTTACAAGAGACCCAGTACTTC. The chain has TRBV9 and TRBJ2-5; 7 nucleotides agree with TRBD2. The V gene end was trimmed by 4 bases and the J gene end by 2 bases; junction bases not matched to a gene: 8. CDR3 length equals 15 residues. Per germline, CDR1 SGDLS and CDR2 YYNGEE.

The chain recombines TRBV7-2 with TRBJ1-2; D remains ambiguous. This CDR3 region has 14 residues. V lost 5 bases, J lost 2 bases, and 12 bases lay in between. Germline values: CDR1 SGHTA, CDR2 FQGNSA. The CDR3 protein is CASSQPGGNYGYTF. In nucleotides, the CDR3 is TGTGCCAGCAGCCAGCCGGGCGGAAACTATGGCTACACCTTC.

The V and J genes are TRBV1 and TRBJ2-1. TRBV1 is marked as a pseudogene. The CDR3 totals 14 residues. CDR3 coding DNA: TGCACCAGCAGCCATAAGGCCTCCTACAATGAGCAGTTCTTC. The encoded protein is CTSSHKASYNEQFF.

This clone has a handful of counts. The J gene is TRBJ2-2, the V gene TRBV10-3, with 8 bases aligning to TRBD1. Germline V lookup: CDR1 ENHRY, CDR2 SYGVKD. The CDR3 totals 13 residues. V was pared by 7 bases and J by 4 bases, with 2 bases of the junction left unmatched. The CDR3 coding sequence is TGTGCCATCACAGGGGGCATCACCGGGGAGCTGTTTTTT. Translating it yields CAITGGITGELFF.

This clone was counted a few times. CDR3 DNA sequence: TGTGCCAGCAGTCCTTTAATGGCGGGGACAGGGGTCGAGCAGTACTTC. As protein: CASSPLMAGTGVEQYF. The chain has TRBV6-6 and TRBJ2-7; 10 bases are shared with TRBD1. The CDR3 contains 16 residues. CDR1 and CDR2 (germline): MNHNY, SVGAGI (reference sequence). The trim removed 5 bases at V and 6 bases at J, leaving 13 bases unmatched.

This sequence joins TRBV14 and TRBJ2-1, with a tentative D call TRBD1 (5 bases). The CDR3 loop spans 14 amino acids. The germline gives CDR1 SGHDN, CDR2 FVKESK. V was shortened by 2 bases and J by 5 bases, with 10 bases between the two germline ends. Here the CDR3 DNA reads TGTGCCAGCAGCCAAACGACAGCCGACAATGAGCAGTTCTTC. Translated: CASSQTTADNEQFF.

This clone was counted between two and nine times. The genes are TRBV29-1 and TRBJ2-7; D may match TRBD1 or TRBD2 (6 bases each). CDR3 length: 14 residues. Germline values: CDR1 SQVTM, CDR2 ANQGSEA. Trimming cost V 5 bases and J 3 bases, with 17 bases left between them. CDR3: CSVSGGQSLYEQYF. CDR3 nucleotide sequence: TGCAGCGTTTCTGGGGGGCAATCCCTCTACGAGCAGTACTTC.

This rearrangement joins TRBV25-1 to TRBJ1-1; the match to TRBD1 covers 9 bases. V trimming: 2 bases; J trimming: 0 bases; junction bases outside the gene matches: 7. This CDR3 has 17 residues. The V gene's germline CDR1 is MGHDK and CDR2 SYGVNS. This chain's CDR3 is CASSEMGTGRMNTEAFF. CDR3 DNA sequence: TGTGCCAGCAGTGAAATGGGGACAGGGAGAATGAACACTGAAGCTTTCTTT.

The V and J genes are TRBV4-3 and TRBJ1-2; perhaps TRBD1 as D (6 bases). CDR3 length equals 15 residues. V was cut by 0 bases and J by 8 bases, with 16 bases left in between. Germline loops: CDR1 LGHNA, CDR2 YSLEER. The CDR3 region is CASSQDAQGRRGYTF. The CDR3 DNA follows: TGCGCCAGCAGCCAAGACGCACAGGGCAGGAGAGGCTACACCTTC.

This clone was seen only a few times. V and J are TRBV5-1 and TRBJ2-7, with no clear D. CDR1 is SGHRS and CDR2 is YFSETQ in the germline V gene. The CDR3 is 14 amino acids. Trimming left V 0 bases short and J 2 bases short, with 9 bases between. The CDR3 sequence is CASSLESTTYEQYF. CDR3 nucleotide sequence: TGCGCCAGCAGCTTGGAGTCCACGACCTACGAGCAGTACTTC.

This clone was counted only a few times. The chain recombines TRBV30 with TRBJ1-2; maybe TRBD1 (5 bases). This CDR3 contains 14 residues. Germline V gene lookup returns CDR1 GTSNPN and CDR2 SVGIG (reference sequence). Trimming cost V 2 bases and J 11 bases, with 21 bases left between them. The DNA for the CDR3 is TGTGCCTGGAGTCGGGGCCCAGGCCGCGGATTTTACACCTTC. This gives the protein CAWSRGPGRGFYTF.

CDR3 sequence (DNA): TGTGCCTGGAGTAAAAAAGGATTAGGGAGCAATCAGCCCCAGCATTTT. Its translation: CAWSKKGLGSNQPQHF. This chain uses TRBV30 with TRBJ1-5; unclear D gene. The germline gives CDR1 GTSNPN, CDR2 SVGIG (reference sequence). V dropped 2 bases and J dropped 1 base, with 15 bases sitting between them. The CDR3 loop spans 16 amino acids.

The table lists this clone with a few counts. Other DNA sequences in the same sample also yield this CDR3. This CDR3 is CASSGQGQETQYF. CDR3 nucleotides: TGTGCCAGCAGTGGACAGGGTCAAGAGACCCAGTACTTC. V usage is TRBV2 and J usage is TRBJ2-5; TRBD1 matches 7 bases. The CDR3 extends over 13 amino acids. Looked up from germline, CDR1 is SNHLY and CDR2 is FYNNEI. V trimming: 4 bases; J trimming: 2 bases; junction bases outside the gene matches: 1.

The sample holds a few counts of this clone. The chain links TRBV29-1 to TRBJ2-2; D might be TRBD2 (6 bases). CDR3 length equals 14 residues. Germline lookup yields CDR1 SQVTM and CDR2 ANQGSEA. Trimming removed 4 bases at V and 1 base at J, with 10 bases between. CDR3 sequence: CSVGRGQNTGELFF. The CDR3 DNA follows: TGCAGCGTTGGGAGGGGTCAGAACACCGGGGAGCTGTTTTTT.

The chain couples TRBV11-2 to TRBJ2-3; D perhaps matches TRBD2 (6 bases). V lost 4 bases and J 6 bases, leaving 17 bases between the germline ends. Per germline, CDR1 SGHAT and CDR2 FQNNGV. This CDR3 contains 15 residues. The CDR3 DNA is TGTGCCAGCAGCTCAGTGGGAGGCGACCGGGATACGCAGTATTTT. It yields the protein CASSSVGGDRDTQYF.

This clone came up a few times. The chain recombines TRBV11-3 with TRBJ2-7; D is unclear. Germline V gene lookup returns CDR1 SGHNT and CDR2 YENEEA. V shed 2 bases and J shed 1 base, with 9 bases lying between them. The CDR3 sequence is 14 residues long. The chain's CDR3 is CASSLKLISYEQYF. The CDR3 nucleotides read TGTGCCAGCAGCTTAAAACTGATTTCCTACGAGCAGTACTTC.

Only a few counts were recorded for this clone. The chain combines TRBV28 with TRBJ1-6, with TRBD1 as a possible D gene (5 bases). This CDR3 spans 11 amino acids. CDR1 is MDHEN, CDR2 SYDVKM, per germline. Trimming stripped 8 bases from V and 8 bases from J, with 7 bases between. In DNA form, the CDR3 reads TGTGCCAGCGGAGGGGATTCACCCCTCCACTTT. Its translation is CASGGDSPLHF.

This clone showed up just a few times. The chain employs TRBV6-1 and TRBJ1-2; the D is unclear. Between the trimmed V and J ends, which lost 6 bases and 8 bases, there was a span of 7 bases. Germline V lookup: CDR1 MNHNS, CDR2 SASEGT. The CDR3 extends over 10 amino acids. The CDR3 here is CASRLMGYTF. Here the CDR3 DNA reads TGTGCCAGCAGGCTGATGGGCTACACCTTC.

This clone was observed a few times. The V gene is TRBV11-3, the J gene TRBJ1-1; D is unclear. CDR1 and CDR2 from the germline V gene are SGHNT and YENEEA. CDR3 length: 13 amino acids. Trimming removed 3 bases from V and 3 bases from J, with 8 bases in between. CDR3 nucleotides: TGTGCCAGCAGCTTTACAGCGGACACTGAAGCTTTCTTT. It specifies CASSFTADTEAFF.